The sequence of this T cell receptor beta chain was determined in a study of blood T cell repertoires in COVID-19. Germline loops: CDR1 LGHNA, CDR2 YSLEER. This CDR3 comprises 15 residues. Trimming at V came to 1 base and at J to 6 bases, leaving 8 bases not matched to a gene. Method: immunoSEQ multiplex PCR; TCRdb's copy keeps in-frame clones and lacks some. Of about 240,000 clones in the sample, about 87% were seen once. The sequence came from a woman between 70 and 85 years old with active or convalescent COVID-19. V gene TRBV4-3 combines with J gene TRBJ1-2; TRBD1 aligns across 7 bases. Sequencing was performed on peripheral blood. CDR3 sequence reads: CASSQVVTGMNGYTF. The CDR3 DNA reads TGCGCCAGCAGCCAAGTTGTGACAGGGATGAATGGCTACACCTTC.